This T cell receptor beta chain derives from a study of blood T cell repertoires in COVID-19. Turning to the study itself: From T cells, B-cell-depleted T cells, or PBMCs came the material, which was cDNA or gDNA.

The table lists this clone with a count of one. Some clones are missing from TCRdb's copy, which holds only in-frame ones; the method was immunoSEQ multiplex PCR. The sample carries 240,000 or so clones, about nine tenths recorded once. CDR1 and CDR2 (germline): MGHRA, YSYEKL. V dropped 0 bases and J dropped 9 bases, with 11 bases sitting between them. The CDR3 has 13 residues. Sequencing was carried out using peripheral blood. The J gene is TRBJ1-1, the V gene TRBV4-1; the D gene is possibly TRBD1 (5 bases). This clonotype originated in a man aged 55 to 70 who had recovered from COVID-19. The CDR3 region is CASSQDFQGKAFF. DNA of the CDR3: TGCGCCAGCAGCCAAGATTTCCAGGGCAAAGCTTTCTTT.